This TCR beta chain was profiled in a study of cytomegalovirus exposure and HLA in healthy donors. Vbeta (60) and Jbeta (13) primers were used in the PCR. The protocol was immunoSEQ multiplex PCR, while the TCRdb copy is restricted to in-frame clones and leaves out a portion. The table records roughly 80,000 clones, about three quarters of them present only once. The V segment lost 6 bases and the J segment 0 bases; nucleotides outside the gene matches: 5. This CDR3 is 15 amino acids long. Germline loops: CDR1 LNHDA, CDR2 SQIVND (reference sequence). This clone was seen a single time. Its antigen is currently unknown. Study results and caveats: The listing of about 150 TCR beta chains classed them as cytomegalovirus-associated. Researchers reported that three CMV-associated chains were confirmed in vitro as CMV antigen-specific. According to an earlier analysis, most TCR beta V segments yielded productive rearrangements about 87% or about 30% of the time. From TCR beta sequences, most subjects' HLA-A and HLA-B alleles were reportedly predicted accurately.

The sequenced sample consisted of PBMCs. The V call is TRBV19, the J call TRBJ2-7, with 10 bases aligning to TRBD2. This receptor was identified in a man aged 45 to 65 in good health and CMV-seropositive. This chain's CDR3 is CASRPSGSYSYEQYF. In DNA form, the CDR3 reads TGTGCCAGTAGACCTAGCGGGAGTTACTCCTACGAGCAGTACTTC.